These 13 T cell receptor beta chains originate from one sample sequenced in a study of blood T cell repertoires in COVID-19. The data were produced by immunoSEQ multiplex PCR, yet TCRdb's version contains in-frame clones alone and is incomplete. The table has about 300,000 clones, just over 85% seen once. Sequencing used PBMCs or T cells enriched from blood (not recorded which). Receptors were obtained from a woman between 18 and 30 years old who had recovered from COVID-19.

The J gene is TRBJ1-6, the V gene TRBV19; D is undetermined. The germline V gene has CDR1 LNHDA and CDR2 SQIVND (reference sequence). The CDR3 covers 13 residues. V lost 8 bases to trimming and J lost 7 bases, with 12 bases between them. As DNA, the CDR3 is TGTGCCAGTGCGGACTCTGGGAATTCACCCCTCCACTTT. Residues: CASADSGNSPLHF.

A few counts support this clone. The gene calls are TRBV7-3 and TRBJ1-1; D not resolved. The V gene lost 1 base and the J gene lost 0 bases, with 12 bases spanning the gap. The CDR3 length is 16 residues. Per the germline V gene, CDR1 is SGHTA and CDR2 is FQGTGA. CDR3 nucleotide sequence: TGTGCCAGCAGCTTAAGTAGTGAGATTATGAACACTGAAGCTTTCTTT. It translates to CASSLSSEIMNTEAFF.

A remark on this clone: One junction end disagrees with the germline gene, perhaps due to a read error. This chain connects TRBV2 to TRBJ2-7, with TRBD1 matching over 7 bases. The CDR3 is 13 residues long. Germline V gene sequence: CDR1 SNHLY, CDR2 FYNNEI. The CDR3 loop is CATKNRGSFEQYF. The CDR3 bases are TGTGCCACCAAAAACAGGGGTTCCTTCGAGCAGTACTTC.

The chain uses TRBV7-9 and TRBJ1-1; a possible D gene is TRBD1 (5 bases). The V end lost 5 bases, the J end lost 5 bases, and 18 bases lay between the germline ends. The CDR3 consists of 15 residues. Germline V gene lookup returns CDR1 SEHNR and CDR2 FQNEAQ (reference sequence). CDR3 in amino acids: CASSPPLGGKTEAFF. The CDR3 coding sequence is TGTGCCAGCAGCCCCCCCCTTGGGGGGAAGACTGAAGCTTTCTTT.

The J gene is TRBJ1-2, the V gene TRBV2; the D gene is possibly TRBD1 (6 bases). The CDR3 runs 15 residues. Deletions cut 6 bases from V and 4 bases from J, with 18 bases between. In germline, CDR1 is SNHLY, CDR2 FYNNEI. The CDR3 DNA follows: TGTGCCAGCAGGGAAAGGGGGGGCGAGGGCTATGGCTACACCTTC. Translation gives CASRERGGEGYGYTF.

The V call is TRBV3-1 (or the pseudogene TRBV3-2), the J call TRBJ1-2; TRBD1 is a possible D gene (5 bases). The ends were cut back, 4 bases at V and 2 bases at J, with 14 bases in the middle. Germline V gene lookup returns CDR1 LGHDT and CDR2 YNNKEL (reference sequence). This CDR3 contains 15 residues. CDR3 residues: CASSRTDSPNYGYTF. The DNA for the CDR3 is TGTGCCAGCAGCCGCACTGACAGCCCAAACTATGGCTACACCTTC.

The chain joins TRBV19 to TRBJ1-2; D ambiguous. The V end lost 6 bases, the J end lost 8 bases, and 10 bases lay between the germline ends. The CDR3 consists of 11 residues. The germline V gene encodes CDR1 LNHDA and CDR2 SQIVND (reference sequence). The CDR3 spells CASRTAGGYTF. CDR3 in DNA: TGTGCCAGTAGAACTGCGGGGGGCTACACCTTC.

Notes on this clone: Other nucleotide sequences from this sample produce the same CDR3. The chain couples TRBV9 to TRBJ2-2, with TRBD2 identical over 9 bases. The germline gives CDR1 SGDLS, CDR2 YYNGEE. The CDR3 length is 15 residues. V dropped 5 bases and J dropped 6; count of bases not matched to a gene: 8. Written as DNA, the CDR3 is TGTGCCAGCAGTGCGACTAGCGGTCTTCCCGGGGAGCTGTTTTTT. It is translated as CASSATSGLPGELFF.

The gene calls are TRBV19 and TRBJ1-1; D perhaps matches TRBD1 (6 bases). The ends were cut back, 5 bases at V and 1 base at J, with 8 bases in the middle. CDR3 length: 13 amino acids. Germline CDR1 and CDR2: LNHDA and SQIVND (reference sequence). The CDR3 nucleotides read TGTGCCAGTAGTGTGGACAGGAACACTGAAGCTTTCTTT. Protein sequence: CASSVDRNTEAFF.

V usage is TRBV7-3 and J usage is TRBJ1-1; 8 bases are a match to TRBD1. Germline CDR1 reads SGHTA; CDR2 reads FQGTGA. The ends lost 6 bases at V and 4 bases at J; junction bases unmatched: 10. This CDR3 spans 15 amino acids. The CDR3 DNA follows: TGTGCCAGCAGACCTAAAGGACAGGGAGGCACTGAAGCTTTCTTT. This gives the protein CASRPKGQGGTEAFF.

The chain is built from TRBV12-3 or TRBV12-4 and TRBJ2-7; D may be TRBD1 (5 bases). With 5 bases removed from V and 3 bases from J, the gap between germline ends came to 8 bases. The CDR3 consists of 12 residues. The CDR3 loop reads CASSAGFYEQYF. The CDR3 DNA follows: TGTGCCAGCAGTGCAGGGTTCTACGAGCAGTACTTC.

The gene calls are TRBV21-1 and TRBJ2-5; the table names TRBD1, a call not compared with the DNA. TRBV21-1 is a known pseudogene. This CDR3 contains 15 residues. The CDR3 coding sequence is TGTGCCAGCAGCACCCGGCAGGGCAATGAAGAGACCCAGTACTTC. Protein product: CASSTRQGNEETQYF.

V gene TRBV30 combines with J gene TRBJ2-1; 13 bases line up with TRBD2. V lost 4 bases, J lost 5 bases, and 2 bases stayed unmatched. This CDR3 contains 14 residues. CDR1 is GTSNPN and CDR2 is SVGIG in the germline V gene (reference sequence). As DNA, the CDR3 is TGTGCCTGGACCGGGACTAGCGGGAACAATGAGCAGTTCTTC. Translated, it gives CAWTGTSGNNEQFF.